This TCR beta chain was obtained from a study of blood T cell repertoires in COVID-19. Across the whole study: COVID-19 samples, acute and convalescent, were from the United States, Italy and Spain. The analysed material was cDNA or gDNA that came from T cells, B-cell-depleted T cells, or PBMCs.

This clone came up once. V dropped 5 bases and J dropped 4; count of bases not matched to a gene: 5. The CDR3 spans 15 residues. Germline CDR1 is MDHEN and CDR2 is SYDVKM. Original methodology: Amplified reference gene primers provided the basis for estimating nucleated cell counts. Using immunoSEQ multiplex PCR, the repertoire was profiled, and TCRdb retains in-frame clones only, with some absent. V, J and clone size were drawn from that table, and D and trimming were deduced from the DNA. The table lists some 85,000 clones, about nine tenths of them singletons. The TCR comes from a man aged 50 or older with acute or convalescent COVID-19. The chain links TRBV28 to TRBJ2-3, with 11 bases fitting TRBD2. The sample comprised peripheral blood. The CDR3 loop is CASSVSGGASDTQYF. CDR3 DNA: TGTGCCAGCAGTGTTAGCGGGGGGGCCTCAGATACGCAGTATTTT.